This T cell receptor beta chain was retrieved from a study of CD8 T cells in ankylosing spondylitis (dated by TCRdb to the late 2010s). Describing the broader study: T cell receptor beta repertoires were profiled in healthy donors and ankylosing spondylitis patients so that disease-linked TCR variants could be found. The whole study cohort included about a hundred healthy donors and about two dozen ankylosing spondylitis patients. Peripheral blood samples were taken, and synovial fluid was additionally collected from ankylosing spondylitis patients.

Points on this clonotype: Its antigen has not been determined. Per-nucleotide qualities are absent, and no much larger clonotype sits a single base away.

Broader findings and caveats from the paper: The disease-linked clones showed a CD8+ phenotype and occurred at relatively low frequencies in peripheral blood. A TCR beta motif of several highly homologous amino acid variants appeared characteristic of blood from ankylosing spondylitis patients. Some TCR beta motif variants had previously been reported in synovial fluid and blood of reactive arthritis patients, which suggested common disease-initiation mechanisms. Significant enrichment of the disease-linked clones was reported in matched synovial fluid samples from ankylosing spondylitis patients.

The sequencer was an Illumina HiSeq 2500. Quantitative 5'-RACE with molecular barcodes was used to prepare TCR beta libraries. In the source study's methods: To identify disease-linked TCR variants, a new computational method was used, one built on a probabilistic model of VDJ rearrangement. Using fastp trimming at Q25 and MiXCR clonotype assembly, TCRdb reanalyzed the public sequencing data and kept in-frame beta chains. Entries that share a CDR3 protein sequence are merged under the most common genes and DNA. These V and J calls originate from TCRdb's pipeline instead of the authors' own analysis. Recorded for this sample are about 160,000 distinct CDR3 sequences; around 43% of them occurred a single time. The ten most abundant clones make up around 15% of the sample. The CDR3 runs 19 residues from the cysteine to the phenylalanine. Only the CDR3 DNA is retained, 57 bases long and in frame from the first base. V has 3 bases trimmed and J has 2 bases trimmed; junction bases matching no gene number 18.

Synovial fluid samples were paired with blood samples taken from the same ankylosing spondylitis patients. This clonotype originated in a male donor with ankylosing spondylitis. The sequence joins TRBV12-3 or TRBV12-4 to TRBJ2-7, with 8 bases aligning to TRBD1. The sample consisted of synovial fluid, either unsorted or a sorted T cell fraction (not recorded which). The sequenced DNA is TGTGCCAGCAGTTTTTGGTCTGGGACAGGTACCCAGCGAACCTACGAGCAGTACTTC. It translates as CASSFWSGTGTQRTYEQYF.